These 9 T cell receptor beta chains originate from one sample sequenced in a study of regulatory T cells in long-lasting Graves disease. HTBI primers from iRepertoire and Arm-PCR of CDR3 regions yielded the TCR beta libraries. TCRdb processed the multiplex PCR reads anew with MiXCR; each CDR3 protein has one entry. The sample carries hundreds of thousands of distinct CDR3 sequences, roughly a fifth recorded once. Time point in this sample: persistent/refractory GD, antithyroid drugs over 5 years with positive TRAb. Extracted PBMC RNA gave rise to the TCR library. This sample comprised peripheral blood mononuclear cells (PBMCs), obtained when the disease was refractory, from a patient treated with antithyroid drugs. These TCRs come from a female donor with Graves disease.

A note on this clonotype: This sequence may be a read error, since a much larger clone differs from it by one base. The V call is TRBV27, the J call TRBJ2-7, with TRBD1 identical over 10 bases. Per the germline V gene, CDR1 is MNHEY and CDR2 is SMNVEV (reference sequence). CDR3 length equals 13 residues. The V and J ends lost 7 bases and 5 bases, in that order; junction bases with no gene match: 5. The CDR3 nucleotides read TGTGCCAGCAAACCCGGGACAGGGGACGAGCAGTACTTC. Its protein product is CASKPGTGDEQYF.

A single count supports this clonotype. V gene TRBV30 combines with J gene TRBJ2-7; D is undetermined. This CDR3 spans 11 amino acids. Germline-derived CDR1 and CDR2 are GTSNPN and SVGIG (reference sequence). Trimming pared 0 bases from V and 7 bases from J, leaving 7 bases between. DNA for the CDR3: TGTGCCTGGAGTGTTTCTGGGGAGCAGTACTTC. It yields the protein CAWSVSGEQYF.

The gene calls are TRBV19 and TRBJ1-2; D is possibly TRBD1 (6 bases). CDR1 LNHDA and CDR2 SQIVND come from the germline V gene (reference sequence). This CDR3 spans 16 amino acids. V was shortened by 7 bases and J by 2 bases, with 20 bases between the two germline ends. CDR3 DNA sequence: TGTGCCAGTACCGACCGCCCGCGGGGGCAGAACTATGGCTACACCTTC. Residues: CASTDRPRGQNYGYTF.

Ten or more counts support this clonotype. This chain connects TRBV20-1 to TRBJ1-3; D possibly corresponds to TRBD1 (5 bases). The germline gives CDR1 DFQATT, CDR2 SNEGSKA (reference sequence). The CDR3 runs 13 residues. V was cut by 6 bases and J by 1 base, with 10 bases left in between. The CDR3, as DNA: TGCAGTGCCGTTGGACAATCTGGAAACACCATATATTTT. As protein: CSAVGQSGNTIYF.

In this sample, this clonotype turned up many times. The chain couples TRBV20-1 to TRBJ1-1; D ambiguous. CDR1 is DFQATT, CDR2 SNEGSKA, per germline (reference sequence). There are 14 residues in the CDR3. Trimming pared 7 bases from V and 3 bases from J, leaving 18 bases between. The DNA for the CDR3 is TGCAGTGTCGAGCCCTTTCGTTTTGACACTGAAGCTTTCTTT. Its translation: CSVEPFRFDTEAFF.

This clonotype was detected a few times. The DNA for the CDR3 is TGTGCCAGCACAGGGACAGGCGGGGAGCTGTTTTTT. This translates into CASTGTGGELFF. V usage is TRBV12-3 or TRBV12-4 and J usage is TRBJ2-2, with 8 positions matching TRBD1. With 7 bases clipped from V and 7 bases from J, the junction kept 2 bases outside the gene matches. This CDR3 has 12 amino acids.

The chain recombines TRBV7-3 with TRBJ2-1, with 8 bases identical to TRBD2. V lost 4 bases, J lost 1 base, and 6 bases stayed unmatched. This CDR3 comprises 16 residues. The germline gives CDR1 SGHTA, CDR2 FQGTGA. CDR3 sequence (DNA): TGTGCCAGCAGCTCCGGGACTAGAGGGTCCTACAATGAGCAGTTCTTC. Translated: CASSSGTRGSYNEQFF.

This clonotype has a handful of counts. V gene TRBV4-1 combines with J gene TRBJ1-1, with 9 bases fitting TRBD1. J was trimmed by 3 bases and V by 5 bases; bases with no gene match: 10. The CDR3 is 16 amino acids. CDR1 is MGHRA and CDR2 is YSYEKL in the germline V gene. The CDR3 bases are TGCGCCAGCAGCTATCGGACAGGGGCATTAGACACTGAAGCTTTCTTT. Residues: CASSYRTGALDTEAFF.

This sequence joins TRBV20-1 and TRBJ1-3; a possible D gene is TRBD1 (6 bases). The V end lost 3 bases, the J end lost 4 bases, and 13 bases lay between the germline ends. CDR1 is DFQATT and CDR2 is SNEGSKA in the germline V gene (reference sequence). The CDR3 length is 14 residues. In DNA form, the CDR3 reads TGCAGTGCTAGGGCACAGGGCAAGGGAAACACCATATATTTT. Its translation is CSARAQGKGNTIYF.